The present T cell receptor (beta chain) was sequenced within a study of blood T cell repertoires in COVID-19. Some clones are missing from TCRdb's copy, which holds only in-frame ones; the method was immunoSEQ multiplex PCR. This table holds about 370,000 clones, about 89% found once. The sample taken for sequencing was peripheral blood. This clonotype was obtained from a woman in her thirties with COVID-19, enrolled during active disease.

Written as DNA, the CDR3 is TGTGCCACCCAGGGGCGGGGGAGAGTCTCCGAGCAGTACTTC. Its protein is CATQGRGRVSEQYF. The J gene is TRBJ2-7, the V gene TRBV6-5; D is perhaps TRBD2 (7 bases). The germline CDR1 and CDR2 sequences are MNHEY and SVGAGI. V was trimmed by 10 bases and J by 6 bases, leaving 22 bases between them. This CDR3 spans 14 amino acids.